What follows is one T cell receptor beta chain and its context. Its matching antigen is unknown. The CDR3 has 11 amino acids. The germline V gene has CDR1 MNHEY and CDR2 SMNVEV (reference sequence). Trimming pared 9 bases from V and 9 bases from J, leaving 14 bases between. This sample stems from a study of T cell repertoires in cytomegalovirus infection. Study background: Public TCR beta signatures indicated both CMV infection and matching HLA type. General study findings and limits: HLA-C-restricted CMV-specific TCR beta clonotypes prevailed in the ex vivo response. CMV carriers having the relevant HLA were flagged by cumulative public TCR beta family frequency.

Each CDR3 protein gets one entry after TCRdb re-called the reads with MiXCR. Among 70,000 or so distinct CDR3 sequences listed, about 26% were seen once. Sequencing used CD8+ T cells from cultured PBMCs, obtained from culture after CMV antigen stimulation. The chain employs TRBV27 and TRBJ2-5; D might be TRBD1 or TRBD2, each matching 5 bases. This sequence was found in a human donor in good health (CMV status not recorded). Some clones in this sample may be carry-over from other donors' samples. CDR3 amino acids: CASFDGAAQYF. The DNA of the CDR3 is TGTGCCAGTTTCGACGGGGCGGCCCAGTACTTC.